The rows below give T cell receptor beta chains drawn from one sample of a study of shared clonotypes between healthy human individuals. Sequenced by immunoSEQ multiplex PCR; TCRdb stores in-frame clones only, minus some. The data show millions of clones, with about 93% seen just once and about 1.8% held by the top ten. The sequenced sample consisted of naive CD8+ T cells from PBMCs. Receptor source: a man aged 18 to 29 in good health. Some clones in this sample may be carry-over from other donors' samples. Each CDR3 is given with its conserved first and last residue. The order of the fields is J gene, CDR3 length, clone size, V gene, D gene, CDR3 DNA, CDR3 protein. D genes are given only for firm matches. Where a row states a size, it is once, few, many or the class of an expanded clone; other rows omit it.

TRBJ2-2	15	-	TRBV28	-	TGTGCCAGCAGTTGGGGGACGCTGGCTTTCGGGGAGCTGTTTTTT	CASSWGTLAFGELFF
TRBJ1-4	13	-	TRBV4-1	-	TGCGCCAGCAGCCAACCGGGCGGCGAAAAACTGTTTTTT	CASSQPGGEKLFF
TRBJ1-1	16	once	TRBV6-1	-	TGTGCCAGCAGTGTAACCATGCGACAACTAAACACTGAAGCTTTCTTT	CASSVTMRQLNTEAFF
TRBJ2-1	15	-	TRBV7-2	-	TGTGCCAGCAGCACCCTACTAAGCTCCTACAATGAGCAGTTCTTC	CASSTLLSSYNEQFF
TRBJ2-7	17	-	TRBV4-2	TRBD2	TGTGCCAGCAGCCTCCAAGGGGCTAGCGGGACTCCCTACGAGCAGTACTTC	CASSLQGASGTPYEQYF
TRBJ2-7	15	-	TRBV6-5	-	TGTGCCAGCAGTCAATCGTCCACCTCCTCCTACGAGCAGTACTTC	CASSQSSTSSYEQYF
TRBJ2-5	15	-	TRBV9	-	TGTGCCAGCAGCGTTGGACCTGCCCAAGGGGAGACCCAGTACTTC	CASSVGPAQGETQYF
TRBJ1-2	14	-	TRBV6-6	-	TGTGCCAGCACTCCGGGGTCGGCTAACTATGGCTACACCTTC	CASTPGSANYGYTF
TRBJ2-7	13	-	TRBV27	-	TGTGCCAGCAGTTTAGGGGCTCACTACGAGCAGTACTTC	CASSLGAHYEQYF
TRBJ2-5	9	few	TRBV20-1	-	TGCAGTGCTAAAGAGACCCAGTACTTC	CSAKETQYF
TRBJ2-5	16	-	TRBV9	-	TGTGCCAGCAGCGTTGACTACCGGGACACCGAAGAGACCCAGTACTTC	CASSVDYRDTEETQYF
TRBJ2-3	14	-	TRBV5-1	-	TGCGCCAGCAGCTTAGAGTTTAGTACAGATACGCAGTATTTT	CASSLEFSTDTQYF
TRBJ2-7	14	-	TRBV30	TRBD1	TGTGCCTGGAGTGAAGGGACAGGGGTAAAGGGCCCGTACTTC	CAWSEGTGVKGPYF
TRBJ2-1	15	-	TRBV19	-	TGTGCCAGTAGTCCTTTACCCAGCTCCTACAATGAGCAGTTCTTC	CASSPLPSSYNEQFF
TRBJ2-1	13	once	TRBV9	TRBD1	TGTGCCAGCAGCGCGACAGGGTCGGCTGAGCAGTTCTTC	CASSATGSAEQFF
TRBJ2-3	16	-	TRBV28	TRBD2	TGTGCCAGCAGGGGGGTCGCGGGAGCGAGCACAGATACGCAGTATTTT	CASRGVAGASTDTQYF
TRBJ2-7	19	-	TRBV28	TRBD2	TGTGCCAGCAGTTCCGCCAGAAGGAAACTAGCGAGCACGGGCTACGAGCAGTACTTC	CASSSARRKLASTGYEQYF
TRBJ1-1	15	-	TRBV7-8	-	TGTGCCAGCAGCTTAATCCTGCTCGGGGTCTGGGAAGCTTTCTTT	CASSLILLGVWEAFF
TRBJ1-1	16	-	TRBV27	-	TGTGCCAGCAGTTTCCAAGGGGTCGATTATGACACTGAAGCTTTCTTT	CASSFQGVDYDTEAFF
TRBJ2-5	17	-	TRBV11-2	TRBD2	TGTGCCAGCAGCTCCCAAGGCGCGGGGGTCCTCCAAGAGACCCAGTACTTC	CASSSQGAGVLQETQYF
TRBJ2-2	18	-	TRBV7-9	TRBD2	TGTGCCAGCAGCTTAGCGGGACTAGCGGGGTTGAACACCGGGGAGCTGTTTTTT	CASSLAGLAGLNTGELFF
TRBJ2-3	17	-	TRBV7-9	TRBD2	TGTGCCAGCAGCTTAAAGACCTTAGCGGGAGTCCCAGATACGCAGTATTTT	CASSLKTLAGVPDTQYF
TRBJ2-1	14	-	TRBV19	TRBD2	TGTGCCAGTACCCCGGGACTAGCTTACAATGAGCAGTTCTTC	CASTPGLAYNEQFF